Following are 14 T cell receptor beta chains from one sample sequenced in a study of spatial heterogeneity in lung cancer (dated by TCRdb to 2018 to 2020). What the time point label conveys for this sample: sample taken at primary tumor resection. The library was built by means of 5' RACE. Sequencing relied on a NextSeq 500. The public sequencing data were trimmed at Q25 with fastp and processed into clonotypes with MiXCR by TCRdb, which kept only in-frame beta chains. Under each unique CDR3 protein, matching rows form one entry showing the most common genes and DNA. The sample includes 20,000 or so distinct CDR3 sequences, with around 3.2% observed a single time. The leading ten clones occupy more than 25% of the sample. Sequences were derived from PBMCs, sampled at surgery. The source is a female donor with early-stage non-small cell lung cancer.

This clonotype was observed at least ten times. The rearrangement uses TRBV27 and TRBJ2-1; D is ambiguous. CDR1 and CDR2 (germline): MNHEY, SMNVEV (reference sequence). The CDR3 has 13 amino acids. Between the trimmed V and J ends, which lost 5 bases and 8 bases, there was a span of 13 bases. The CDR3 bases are TGTGCCAGCAGTCCACCCGGTTGGCATGAGCAGTTCTTC. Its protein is CASSPPGWHEQFF.

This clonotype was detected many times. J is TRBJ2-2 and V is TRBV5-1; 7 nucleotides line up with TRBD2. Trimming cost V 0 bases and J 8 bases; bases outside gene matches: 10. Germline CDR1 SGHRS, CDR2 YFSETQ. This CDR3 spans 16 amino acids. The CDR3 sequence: CASSLAGGSLNGELFF. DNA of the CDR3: TGCGCCAGCAGCTTGGCCGGCGGGAGCCTTAATGGGGAGCTGTTTTTT.

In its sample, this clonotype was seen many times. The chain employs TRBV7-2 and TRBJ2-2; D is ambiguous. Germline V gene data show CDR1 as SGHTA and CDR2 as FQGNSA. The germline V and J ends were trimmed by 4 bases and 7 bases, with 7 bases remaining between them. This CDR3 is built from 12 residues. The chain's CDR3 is CASSSKVGELFF. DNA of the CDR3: TGTGCCAGCAGCTCCAAAGTCGGGGAGCTGTTTTTT.

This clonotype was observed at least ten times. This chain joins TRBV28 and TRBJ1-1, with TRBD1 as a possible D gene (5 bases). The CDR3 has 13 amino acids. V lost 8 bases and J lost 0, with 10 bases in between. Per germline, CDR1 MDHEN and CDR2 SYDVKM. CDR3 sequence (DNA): TGTGCCAGCCGGGGCAGGTTGAACACTGAAGCTTTCTTT. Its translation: CASRGRLNTEAFF.

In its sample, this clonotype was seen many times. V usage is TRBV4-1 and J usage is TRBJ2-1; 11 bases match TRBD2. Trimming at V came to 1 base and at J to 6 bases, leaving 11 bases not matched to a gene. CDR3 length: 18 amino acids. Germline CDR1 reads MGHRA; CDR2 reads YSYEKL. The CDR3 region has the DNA TGCGCCAGCAGCCAAGTATTCCCCGGGACTAGCGGAGGCAATGAGCAGTTCTTC. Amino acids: CASSQVFPGTSGGNEQFF.

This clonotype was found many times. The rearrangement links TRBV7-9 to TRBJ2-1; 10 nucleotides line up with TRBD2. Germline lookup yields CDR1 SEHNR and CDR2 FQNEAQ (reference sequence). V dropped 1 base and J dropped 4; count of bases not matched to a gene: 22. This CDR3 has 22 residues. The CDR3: CASSLGPSEQSKREGRYNEQFF. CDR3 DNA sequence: TGTGCCAGCAGCTTAGGTCCCTCGGAGCAAAGCAAGCGGGAGGGGAGGTACAATGAGCAGTTCTTC.

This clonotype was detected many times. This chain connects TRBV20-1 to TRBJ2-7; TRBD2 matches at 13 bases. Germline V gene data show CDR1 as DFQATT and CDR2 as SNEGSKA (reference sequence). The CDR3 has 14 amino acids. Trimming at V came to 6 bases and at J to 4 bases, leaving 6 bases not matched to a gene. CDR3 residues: CSARLAGGRYEQYF. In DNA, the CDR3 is TGCAGTGCGAGACTAGCGGGAGGTCGGTACGAGCAGTACTTC.

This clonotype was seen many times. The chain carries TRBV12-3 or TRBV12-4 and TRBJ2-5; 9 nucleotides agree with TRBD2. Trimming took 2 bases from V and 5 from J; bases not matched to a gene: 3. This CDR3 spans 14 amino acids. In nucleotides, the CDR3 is TGTGCCAGCAGTTTAAGGGCGGGAGGGGAGACCCAGTACTTC. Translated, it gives CASSLRAGGETQYF.

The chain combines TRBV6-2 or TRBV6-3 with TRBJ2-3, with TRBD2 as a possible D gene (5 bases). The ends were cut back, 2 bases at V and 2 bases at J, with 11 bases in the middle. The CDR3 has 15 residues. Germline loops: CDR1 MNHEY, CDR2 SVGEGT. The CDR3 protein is CASSYAGGYTDTQYF. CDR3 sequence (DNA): TGTGCCAGCAGTTACGCCGGAGGATACACAGATACGCAGTATTTT.

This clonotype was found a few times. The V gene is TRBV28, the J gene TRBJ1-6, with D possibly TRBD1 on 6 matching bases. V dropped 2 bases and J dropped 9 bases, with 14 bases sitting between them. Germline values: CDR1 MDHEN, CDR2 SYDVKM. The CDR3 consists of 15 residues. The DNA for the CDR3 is TGTGCCAGCAGTTTAAGCCCGACAGGTTCTTCACCCCTCCACTTT. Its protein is CASSLSPTGSSPLHF.

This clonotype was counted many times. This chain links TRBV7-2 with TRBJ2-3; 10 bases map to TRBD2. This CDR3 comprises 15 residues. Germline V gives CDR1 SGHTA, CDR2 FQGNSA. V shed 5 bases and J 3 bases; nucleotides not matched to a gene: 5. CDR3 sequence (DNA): TGTGCCAGCAGCCACCTAGCGGGAGTAACAGATACGCAGTATTTT. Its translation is CASSHLAGVTDTQYF.

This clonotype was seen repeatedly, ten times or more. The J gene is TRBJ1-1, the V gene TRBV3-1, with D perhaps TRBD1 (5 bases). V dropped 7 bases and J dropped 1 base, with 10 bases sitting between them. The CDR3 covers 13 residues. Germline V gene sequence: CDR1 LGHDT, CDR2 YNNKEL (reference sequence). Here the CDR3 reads CASKGQGNTEAFF. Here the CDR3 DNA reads TGTGCCAGCAAAGGTCAGGGGAACACTGAAGCTTTCTTT.

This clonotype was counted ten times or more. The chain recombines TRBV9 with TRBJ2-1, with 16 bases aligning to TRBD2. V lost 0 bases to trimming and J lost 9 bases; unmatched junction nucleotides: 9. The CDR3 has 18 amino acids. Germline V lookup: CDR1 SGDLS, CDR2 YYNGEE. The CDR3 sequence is CASSVATGTSGRAGEQFF. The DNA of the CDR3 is TGTGCCAGCAGCGTAGCTACCGGGACTAGCGGGAGGGCCGGTGAGCAGTTCTTC.

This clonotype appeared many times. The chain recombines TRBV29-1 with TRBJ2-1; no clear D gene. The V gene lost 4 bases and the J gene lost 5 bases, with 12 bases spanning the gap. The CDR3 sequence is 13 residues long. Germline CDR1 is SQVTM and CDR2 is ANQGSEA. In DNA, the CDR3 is TGCAGCGTTGGTCGTCGGGCCGACAATGAGCAGTTCTTC. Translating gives CSVGRRADNEQFF.